The sequence of this TCR beta chain was determined in a study of T cell repertoires in cytomegalovirus infection. This clonotype has a count of ten or more. TCRdb recomputed calls from the reads with MiXCR, one row per CDR3 protein. The sample consists of around 210,000 distinct CDR3 sequences, under 8.5% of them appearing once. CDR3 size: 15 residues. V was trimmed by 0 bases and J by 0 bases, leaving 9 bases between them. Germline V gives CDR1 GTSNPN, CDR2 SVGIG (reference sequence). The chain couples TRBV30 to TRBJ2-1, with D tentatively TRBD1 or TRBD2 (5 bases each). The specimen was PBMCs. The receptor's source is a human donor in good health (CMV status not recorded). Some clones in this sample may be carry-over from other donors' samples. This chain's CDR3 is CAWSVRGFSYNEQFF. The CDR3 nucleotides are TGTGCCTGGAGTGTACGGGGCTTCTCCTACAATGAGCAGTTCTTC.